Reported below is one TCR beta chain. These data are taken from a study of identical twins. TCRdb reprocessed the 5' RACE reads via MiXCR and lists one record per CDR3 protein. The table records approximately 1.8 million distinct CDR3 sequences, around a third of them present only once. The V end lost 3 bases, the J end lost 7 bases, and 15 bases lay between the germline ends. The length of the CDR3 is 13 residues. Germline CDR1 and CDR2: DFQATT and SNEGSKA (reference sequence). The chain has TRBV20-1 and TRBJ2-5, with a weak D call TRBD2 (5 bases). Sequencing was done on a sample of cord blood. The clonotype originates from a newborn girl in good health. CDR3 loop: CSASRTGRGTQYF. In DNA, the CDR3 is TGCAGTGCTAGTAGGACGGGCCGGGGGACCCAGTACTTC.